The sequence of this T cell receptor beta chain was determined in a study of CD8 T cells in ankylosing spondylitis. At least ten counts were recorded for this clonotype. Its antigen is unidentified. This CDR3 contains 15 residues. Germline lookup yields CDR1 SGHTA and CDR2 FQGTGA. The V and J ends lost 5 bases and 0 bases respectively, with 13 bases between them. Making use of molecular barcodes, quantitative 5'-RACE generated TCR beta libraries. TCRdb passed the 5' RACE reads through MiXCR, listing each CDR3 protein once. The sample holds 100,000 to 150,000 distinct CDR3 sequences, over 7% seen once. Study-wide results and limits: As reported, disease-linked clones showed significant enrichment in matched ankylosing spondylitis synovial fluid. Reports of some motif variants in reactive arthritis synovial fluid and blood predate this one.

The chain employs TRBV7-3 and TRBJ1-1, with D possibly TRBD1 on 5 matching bases. The sample consisted of blood, either unsorted or a sorted T cell fraction (not recorded which). The clonotype originates from a male donor with ankylosing spondylitis or in good health (not recorded which). The CDR3 nucleotides read TGTGCCAGCAGCCCAGGATGGGGGATGAACACTGAAGCTTTCTTT. The encoded protein is CASSPGWGMNTEAFF.